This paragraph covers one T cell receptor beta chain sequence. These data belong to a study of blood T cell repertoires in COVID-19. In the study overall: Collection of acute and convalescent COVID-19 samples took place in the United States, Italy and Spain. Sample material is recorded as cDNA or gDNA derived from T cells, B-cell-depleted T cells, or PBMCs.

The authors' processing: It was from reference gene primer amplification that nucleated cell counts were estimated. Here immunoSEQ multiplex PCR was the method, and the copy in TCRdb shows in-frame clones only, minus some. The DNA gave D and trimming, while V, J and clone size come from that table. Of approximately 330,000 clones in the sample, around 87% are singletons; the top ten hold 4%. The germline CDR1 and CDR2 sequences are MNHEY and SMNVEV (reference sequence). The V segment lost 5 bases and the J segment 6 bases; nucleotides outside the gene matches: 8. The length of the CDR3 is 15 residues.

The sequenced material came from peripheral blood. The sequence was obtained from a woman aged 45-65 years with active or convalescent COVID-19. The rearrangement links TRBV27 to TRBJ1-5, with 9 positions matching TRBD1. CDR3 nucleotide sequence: TGTGCCAGCAGTCCCCGGGACAGGGAGCGTCAGCCCCAGCATTTT. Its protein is CASSPRDRERQPQHF.